This T cell receptor beta chain appears in the sequencing data of a study of neoadjuvant nivolumab and ipilimumab in lung cancer. Study results and caveats: Only a small number of samples underwent TCR sequencing. Only a single major-pathologic-response sample was available for clonality analysis. Only two of four nivolumab-treated tumors gained richness and clonality by surgery.

Trimming removed 4 bases at V and 4 bases at J, with 11 bases between. The CDR3 runs to 13 residues. CDR1 SGHVS and CDR2 FNYEAQ come from the germline V gene. Clones were sequenced by immunoSEQ multiplex PCR, and TCRdb holds only the in-frame ones, with some missing. The data contain just over 3,000 clones, roughly 85% of them singletons. A note on this clone: Its antigen is currently unknown.

Material: tumor tissue, obtained after neoadjuvant nivolumab, alone or with ipilimumab, at or shortly before surgery. This chain links TRBV7-6 with TRBJ2-7; D ambiguous. The clonotype comes from an adult with non-small cell lung cancer. The CDR3 DNA sequence: TGTGCCAGCAGCTCTTCAGCCGGTTACGAGCAGTACTTC. Its protein is CASSSSAGYEQYF.